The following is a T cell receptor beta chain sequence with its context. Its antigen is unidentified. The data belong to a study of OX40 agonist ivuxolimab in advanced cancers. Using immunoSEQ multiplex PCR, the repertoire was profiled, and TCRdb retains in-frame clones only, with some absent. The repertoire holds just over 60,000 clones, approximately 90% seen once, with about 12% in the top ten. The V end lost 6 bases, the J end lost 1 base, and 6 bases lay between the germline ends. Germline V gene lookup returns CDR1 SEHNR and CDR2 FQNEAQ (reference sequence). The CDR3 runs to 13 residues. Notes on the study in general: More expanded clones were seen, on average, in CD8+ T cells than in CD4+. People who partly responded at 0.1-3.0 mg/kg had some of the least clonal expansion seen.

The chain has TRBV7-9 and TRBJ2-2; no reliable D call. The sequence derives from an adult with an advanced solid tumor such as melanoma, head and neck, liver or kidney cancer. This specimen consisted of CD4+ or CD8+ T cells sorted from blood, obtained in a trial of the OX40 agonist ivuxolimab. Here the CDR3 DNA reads TGTGCCAGCAGAAACAGGAACACCGGGGAGCTGTTTTTT. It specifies CASRNRNTGELFF.